Listed below are T cell receptor beta chains from one sample, sequenced in a study of control samples from healthy donors and cancer patients. Sequencing was performed with immunoSEQ multiplex PCR; in TCRdb, only in-frame clones are kept and a portion is missing. The table lists about 96,000 clones, about 92% of them singletons. Specimen: blood. These receptors all stem from a man aged 18 to 29 in good health. The CDR3 runs from the conserved cysteine through the conserved F or W. Each record gives: CDR3 length, V gene, D gene, clone size, J gene, CDR3 DNA, CDR3 protein. A D gene is named only where the DNA matches it firmly. Size tells how often a clone was seen (once, few, many) or the class of an expanded clone, and some rows leave it out.

14	TRBV3-1/TRBV3-2	TRBD2	-	TRBJ2-7	TGTGCCAGCAGCCCCGGACTAGCGGGGCTCGAGCAGTACTTC	CASSPGLAGLEQYF
14	TRBV6-4	-	-	TRBJ1-2	TGTGCCAGCAGTGACTCAGGCAGCCTTTCTGGCTACACCTTC	CASSDSGSLSGYTF
16	TRBV19	-	-	TRBJ2-7	TGTGCCAGTAGTATAGTATCCGGGGGCCCCTACTACGAGCAGTACTTC	CASSIVSGGPYYEQYF
17	TRBV7-8	-	-	TRBJ1-6	TGTGCCAGCAGCTTAGCCGTGAACTCATTCGGGAATTCACCCCTCCACTTT	CASSLAVNSFGNSPLHF
15	TRBV5-1	TRBD1	-	TRBJ2-7	TGCGCCAGCAGCTTGTCGGGACAGGATTTATACGAGCAGTACTTC	CASSLSGQDLYEQYF
13	TRBV19	-	-	TRBJ1-5	TGTGCCAGTAGTATAGATAAAAGGCAGCCCCAGCATTTT	CASSIDKRQPQHF
15	TRBV6-5	-	-	TRBJ2-7	TGTGCCAGCAGTTACTCGCTAGAGATCTCCTACGAGCAGTACTTC	CASSYSLEISYEQYF
18	TRBV10-3	TRBD1	-	TRBJ1-2	TGTGCCATCAGTGAACAGCCTCTCAGGACAGGGTCTCAGTATGGCTACACCTTC	CAISEQPLRTGSQYGYTF
18	TRBV3-1/TRBV3-2	-	-	TRBJ1-5	TGTGCCAGCAGCCAAGAACAGGTAACCTTTCATAGCAATCAGCCCCAGCATTTT	CASSQEQVTFHSNQPQHF
15	TRBV4-1	-	-	TRBJ1-5	TGCGCCAGCAGCCAAGAGATGGACAGCAATCAGCCCCAGCATTTT	CASSQEMDSNQPQHF
17	TRBV4-1	TRBD1	-	TRBJ2-3	TGCGCCAGCAGCCAATTCCTGGGACAGACGGTGACAGATACGCAGTATTTT	CASSQFLGQTVTDTQYF
11	TRBV6-5	-	-	TRBJ2-7	TGTGCCAGCAGCCTCGACTACGAGCAGTACTTC	CASSLDYEQYF
19	TRBV7-9	-	-	TRBJ1-1	TGTGCCAGCAGCCCCTTCCCTGGGACCGCTCTACAGGGGAACACTGAAGCTTTCTTT	CASSPFPGTALQGNTEAFF
13	TRBV27	TRBD1	once	TRBJ2-7	TGTGCCAGCTTTGGGACAGGTCCCTACGAGCAGTACTTC	CASFGTGPYEQYF
12	TRBV30	-	-	TRBJ1-1	TGTGCCTGGAGCCTCCTCGGTACTGAAGCTTTCTTT	CAWSLLGTEAFF
15	TRBV2	-	-	TRBJ2-4	TGTGCCAGCAGTGATTTTGGGACAAAGGGGAACATTCAGTACTTC	CASSDFGTKGNIQYF
13	TRBV18	-	-	TRBJ2-1	TGTGCCAGCTCACCACAGGGCTTATTTGAGCAGTTCTTC	CASSPQGLFEQFF
14	TRBV4-2	-	-	TRBJ2-5	TGTGCCAGCAGCCAAGATTTAGGGGTTCTGACCCAGTACTTC	CASSQDLGVLTQYF
12	TRBV20-1	-	-	TRBJ1-2	TGCAGTGCTAGTAGGAAAAGACAGGTCACGACCTTC	CSASRKRQVTTF
11	TRBV7-9	-	-	TRBJ1-5	TGTGCCAGCAGCTTAGGGGAGCCCCAGCATTTT	CASSLGEPQHF
14	TRBV3-1/TRBV3-2	TRBD1	-	TRBJ2-1	TGTGCCAGCAGCCACCTGACAGGGACCAATGAGCAGTTCTTC	CASSHLTGTNEQFF
15	TRBV10-2	-	-	TRBJ1-5	TGCGCCAGCAGGGACAAAGGGTTGAGCAATCAGCCCCAGCATTTT	CASRDKGLSNQPQHF
16	TRBV25-1	TRBD2	once	TRBJ2-7	TGTGCCAGCAGTCCAACACCTAGCGGGAGGGTCTACGAGCAGTACTTC	CASSPTPSGRVYEQYF
13	TRBV19	-	-	TRBJ1-1	TGTGCCAGTAAGGGAGGGATGAACACTGAAGCTTTCTTT	CASKGGMNTEAFF
13	TRBV12-3/TRBV12-4	-	-	TRBJ2-1	TGTGCCAGCAGTTTGGGGCGGCACAATGAGCAGTTCTTC	CASSLGRHNEQFF
13	TRBV7-9	-	once	TRBJ2-1	TGTGCCAGCAGCTTAGGGTTTAGTAATGAGCAGTTCTTC	CASSLGFSNEQFF
13	TRBV7-6	-	once	TRBJ1-4	TGTGCCAGCAGCCCCCAGACTAATGAAAAACTGTTTTTT	CASSPQTNEKLFF
18	TRBV7-2	TRBD2	-	TRBJ2-7	TGTGCCAGCAGCTTAGTGGGTAGCGGGAGCCGGACGTCCTACGAGCAGTACTTC	CASSLVGSGSRTSYEQYF
15	TRBV30	-	once	TRBJ2-7	TGTGCCTGGAGTGTCTCAGTTTCGGCCTTTGGCGAGCAGTACTTC	CAWSVSVSAFGEQYF
15	TRBV6-4	-	-	TRBJ1-2	TGTGCCAGCCGGACGGAGAGCGTCGGGAACTATGGCTACACCTTC	CASRTESVGNYGYTF
17	TRBV19	-	-	TRBJ2-2	TGTGCCAGTAGTTTCCGTCCCCGCGGCGTGAACACCGGGGAGCTGTTTTTT	CASSFRPRGVNTGELFF
17	TRBV25-1	-	once	TRBJ2-1	TGTGCCAGCAGCAACACTAGGGGGGGCCGCCTGGGGAATGAGCAGTTCTTC	CASSNTRGGRLGNEQFF
15	TRBV7-9	-	-	TRBJ1-1	TGTGCCAGCAGCGGTGTTAGGGCGGTGAACACTGAAGCTTTCTTT	CASSGVRAVNTEAFF
15	TRBV2	TRBD1	once	TRBJ1-2	TGTGCCAGCAGTGTAGCAGGCCAGGGGGCGGGCGGCTACACCTTC	CASSVAGQGAGGYTF
15	TRBV13	TRBD1	-	TRBJ1-6	TGTGCCAGCAGCCCCGACAGGACAGGGGGTTCACCCCTCCACTTT	CASSPDRTGGSPLHF
12	TRBV30	-	-	TRBJ1-6	TGTGCCTGGAGTGGAGTGAATTCACCCCTCCACTTT	CAWSGVNSPLHF
16	TRBV2	TRBD1	once	TRBJ1-3	TGTGCCAGCAGTGAAGGGGCAGGGGGGTTTGGAAACACCATATATTTT	CASSEGAGGFGNTIYF
15	TRBV7-6	TRBD2	-	TRBJ2-7	TGTGCCAGCAGCCCGACCTCCCGGGGGGGCTACGAGCAGTACTTC	CASSPTSRGGYEQYF
15	TRBV27	TRBD1	-	TRBJ1-2	TGTGCCAGCAGTTTAAAACAGGGGGCAGGCTATGGCTACACCTTC	CASSLKQGAGYGYTF
19	TRBV5-1	-	-	TRBJ2-1	TGCGCCAGCAGCCCCAATGTGGCAGCAATGTCGAGCTCCTACAATGAGCAGTTCTTC	CASSPNVAAMSSSYNEQFF
18	TRBV3-1/TRBV3-2	-	-	TRBJ1-4	TGTGCCAGCAGCCGGGGCCAGAAAGTCTCTGCAACTAATGAAAAACTGTTTTTT	CASSRGQKVSATNEKLFF